What follows are 23 T cell receptor beta chains derived from one specimen sequenced in a study of T cells of healthy individuals. In TCRdb, the 5' RACE reads were re-called with MiXCR into one record per CDR3 protein. Of more than 85,000 distinct CDR3 sequences listed, 15% to 20% are singletons. Receptors originate from a human donor in good health.

This clonotype showed up many times. The chain employs TRBV20-1 and TRBJ1-5, with 9 bases that match TRBD1. The CDR3 runs 18 residues. Trimming took 6 bases from V and 0 from J; bases not matched to a gene: 15. Germline V gene lookup returns CDR1 DFQATT and CDR2 SNEGSKA (reference sequence). Written as DNA, the CDR3 is TGCAGTGCCGTAGCTCGAATGAGGGACAGGGTTAGCAATCAGCCCCAGCATTTT. It translates to CSAVARMRDRVSNQPQHF.

This sequence joins TRBV13 and TRBJ1-1; D may be TRBD1 (5 bases). This CDR3 contains 18 residues. The V gene's germline CDR1 is PRHDT and CDR2 FYEKMQ (reference sequence). V lost 3 bases and J 0 bases, leaving 20 bases between the germline ends. The CDR3 region is CASSLQTLPTVMNTEAFF. CDR3 coding DNA: TGTGCCAGCAGCTTGCAAACACTCCCGACAGTCATGAACACTGAAGCTTTCTTT.

This clonotype came up a few times. The rearrangement joins TRBV29-1 to TRBJ1-2; D uncertain. Germline V gives CDR1 SQVTM, CDR2 ANQGSEA. V lost 0 bases to trimming and J lost 2 bases, with 13 bases between them. This CDR3 has 15 residues. The CDR3 coding sequence is TGCAGCGTTGAAGATTTGGGTTCGGAAAACTATGGCTACACCTTC. Its protein is CSVEDLGSENYGYTF. Looking up the rest from reference TRBV29-1 and TRBJ1-2 gives the full variable domain: SAVISQKPSRDICQRGTSLTIQCQVDSQVTMMFWYRQQPGQSLTLIATANQGSEATYESGFVIDKFPISRPNLTFSTLTVSNMSPEDSSIYLCSVEDLGSENYGYTFGSGTRLTVV.

This clonotype showed up many times. The V gene is TRBV27, the J gene TRBJ2-5; 11 bases match TRBD1. V was pared by 1 base and J by 1 base, with 8 bases of the junction left unmatched. Germline V gives CDR1 MNHEY, CDR2 SMNVEV (reference sequence). The length of the CDR3 is 18 residues. This chain's CDR3 is CASSLFGWDRGAQETQYF. The CDR3 region has the DNA TGTGCCAGCAGTTTATTCGGCTGGGACAGGGGGGCCCAAGAGACCCAGTACTTC.

This clonotype appeared a few times. The chain combines TRBV18 with TRBJ1-2; maybe TRBD1 (5 bases). The CDR3 is made up of 15 amino acids. The V end was cut by 3 bases, the J end by 1 base, with 12 bases between. Germline V lookup: CDR1 KGHSH, CDR2 LQKENI. The CDR3 loop reads CASSPSRDLNYGYTF. The CDR3 DNA reads as TGTGCCAGCTCACCCTCAAGGGACCTTAACTATGGCTACACCTTC.

V is TRBV11-2 and J is TRBJ2-7; no firm D call. Germline V gives CDR1 SGHAT, CDR2 FQNNGV. The V and J ends lost 7 bases and 0 bases respectively, with 16 bases between them. CDR3 length: 15 amino acids. The CDR3 sequence is CASTANTVSSYEQYF. The CDR3 bases are TGTGCCAGCACCGCAAACACGGTTAGCTCCTACGAGCAGTACTTC. The variable domain in full, with the rest retrieved from reference TRBV11-2 and TRBJ2-7, is EAGVAQSPRYKIIEKRQSVAFWCNPISGHATLYWYQQILGQGPKLLIQFQNNGVVDDSQLPKDRFSAERLKGVDSTLKIQPAKLEDSAVYLCASTANTVSSYEQYFGPGTRLTVT.

As to this clonotype: It may be a read error: a sequence one base away is much more abundant. The chain has TRBV2 and TRBJ2-5, with D possibly matching TRBD1 (5 bases). The germline CDR1 and CDR2 sequences are SNHLY and FYNNEI. CDR3 size: 13 residues. CDR3: CVSSERQGETQYF. The DNA for the CDR3 is TGTGTCAGCAGTGAACGGCAGGGAGAGACCCAGTACTTC. Variable domain in full (rest from reference TRBV2 and TRBJ2-5): EPEVTQTPSHQVTQMGQEVILRCVPISNHLYFYWYRQILGQKVEFLVSFYNNEISEKSEIFDDQFSVERPDGSNFTLKIRSTKLEDSAMYFCVSSERQGETQYFGPGTRLLVL.

This clonotype was picked up a small number of times. The chain links TRBV28 to TRBJ1-2; D unclear. The CDR3 has 12 residues. Germline V CDR1 and CDR2: MDHEN, SYDVKM. The V and J ends lost 6 bases and 7 bases respectively, with 12 bases between them. CDR3 coding DNA: TGTGCCAGCAGCCCATTTCTCTTTGGCTACACCTTC. Its protein product is CASSPFLFGYTF.

This clonotype was counted once. V gene TRBV6-1 combines with J gene TRBJ1-2; D perhaps matches TRBD1 (5 bases). Germline V gene lookup returns CDR1 MNHNS and CDR2 SASEGT. The CDR3 loop spans 14 amino acids. The ends were cut back, 5 bases at V and 4 bases at J, with 14 bases in the middle. The CDR3 DNA reads as TGTGCCAGCAGTTTCGGGACGGACACCTATGGCTACACCTTC. Protein: CASSFGTDTYGYTF.

This clonotype has at least ten counts. The CDR3 DNA reads as TGCAGTGCTAGCGGACTAGCGGGAGCAGCAGATACGCAGTATTTT. Translating it yields CSASGLAGAADTQYF. The V gene is TRBV20-1, the J gene TRBJ2-3; TRBD2 matches at 13 bases. The V segment lost 3 bases and the J segment 4 bases; nucleotides outside the gene matches: 4. This CDR3 is 15 amino acids long. Germline V gene data show CDR1 as DFQATT and CDR2 as SNEGSKA (reference sequence).

CDR3 sequence: CASSISGRATGELFF. CDR3 DNA sequence: TGTGCCAGCAGCATCAGCGGGAGGGCCACCGGGGAGCTGTTTTTT. The rearrangement uses TRBV7-2 and TRBJ2-2; 10 nucleotides match TRBD2. In germline, CDR1 is SGHTA, CDR2 FQGNSA. CDR3 length: 15 residues. The junction had 4 bases not matched to a gene; V was cut back by 5 bases and J by 4 bases.

This clonotype was observed a handful of times. The V call is TRBV19, the J call TRBJ2-7; maybe TRBD2 (5 bases). Trimming stripped 3 bases from V and 0 bases from J, with 12 bases between. The CDR3 runs 15 residues. Germline assignment: CDR1 LNHDA and CDR2 SQIVND (reference sequence). This CDR3 reads CASSIGYAGSYEQYF. The CDR3 coding sequence is TGTGCCAGTAGTATCGGGTATGCGGGCTCCTACGAGCAGTACTTC.

The chain has TRBV7-2 and TRBJ2-5, with D uncertain. The CDR3 loop spans 13 amino acids. The V and J ends lost 1 base and 3 bases respectively, with 6 bases between them. CDR1 SGHTA and CDR2 FQGNSA come from the germline V gene. The CDR3 loop reads CASSLGAKETQYF. CDR3 nucleotides: TGTGCCAGCAGCTTAGGTGCGAAAGAGACCCAGTACTTC.

V is TRBV21-1 and J is TRBJ2-7. TRBV21-1 is shown as a pseudogene. CDR3 length equals 14 residues. The CDR3 here is CASSKVGLSYEQYF. CDR3 DNA: TGTGCCAGCAGCAAGGTGGGGTTATCCTACGAGCAGTACTTC.

The J gene is TRBJ1-1, the V gene TRBV27, with 10 bases identical to TRBD1. Germline CDR1 and CDR2: MNHEY and SMNVEV (reference sequence). The trim removed 0 bases at V and 3 bases at J, leaving 4 bases unmatched. The CDR3 contains 16 residues. The CDR3: CASSLSFGTGDTEAFF. The CDR3 DNA is TGTGCCAGCAGTTTATCTTTTGGGACAGGGGACACTGAAGCTTTCTTT.

Regarding this clonotype: An end of the junction does not agree with germline; a read error may underlie this. The chain combines TRBV7-9 with TRBJ1-2, with a weak D call TRBD1 (5 bases). Germline CDR1 reads SEHNR; CDR2 reads FQNEAQ (reference sequence). The CDR3 is 15 residues long. Here the CDR3 reads CVSSAARGPSYGYTF. CDR3 in DNA: TGTGTCAGCAGCGCCGCGAGGGGCCCCTCCTATGGCTACACCTTC. The full variable domain, rest sourced from reference TRBV7-9 and TRBJ1-2, is DTGVSQNPRHKITKRGQNVTFRCDPISEHNRLYWYRQTLGQGPEFLTYFQNEAQLEKSRLLSDRFSAERPKGSFSTLEIQRTEQGDSAMYLCVSSAARGPSYGYTFGSGTRLTVV.

This clonotype was observed a few times. The CDR3 here is CASSQDNSPLHF. As DNA, the CDR3 is TGTGCCAGCAGTCAAGATAATTCACCCCTCCACTTT. This chain links TRBV28 with TRBJ1-6, with D unresolved. The CDR3 length is 12 residues. Trimming pared 5 bases from V and 5 bases from J, leaving 4 bases between. Germline CDR1 and CDR2: MDHEN and SYDVKM.

A few counts support this clonotype. The rearrangement joins TRBV4-2 to TRBJ2-7, with 8 bases identical to TRBD2. Germline V lookup: CDR1 LGHNA, CDR2 YNFKEQ. This CDR3 has 14 amino acids. V gave up 3 bases and J gave up 2 bases; unmatched junction bases: 3. CDR3 sequence: CASSQTGGPYEQYF. The CDR3 DNA follows: TGTGCCAGCAGCCAGACGGGAGGGCCCTACGAGCAGTACTTC.

As to this clonotype: Relative to the germline gene, one junction end is altered; a read error may explain this. This chain joins TRBV7-9 and TRBJ2-1; TRBD2 matches 8 bases. Germline V CDR1 and CDR2: SEHNR, FQNEAQ (reference sequence). This CDR3 has 13 residues. The CDR3 here is CASSLPGTRGAVF. CDR3 bases: TGTGCCAGCAGCTTGCCCGGGACTAGAGGCGCGGTCTTC.

This clonotype was recorded many times. This chain connects TRBV29-1 to TRBJ2-3; D is ambiguous. The CDR3 consists of 12 residues. CDR1 is SQVTM and CDR2 is ANQGSEA in the germline V gene. Trimming shortened V by 6 bases and J by 2 bases, and 9 bases separated the two germline ends. The CDR3 coding sequence is TGCAGCGTAAGGGAAAACACAGATACGCAGTATTTT. Protein sequence: CSVRENTDTQYF.

This clonotype was found a few times. The chain recombines TRBV6-2 or TRBV6-3 with TRBJ1-5, with a tentative D call TRBD1 (5 bases). Germline V CDR1 and CDR2: MNHEY, SVGEGT. V was trimmed by 5 bases and J by 2 bases, leaving 19 bases between them. This CDR3 contains 17 residues. The CDR3 region is CASSDIFRAFGNQPQHF. The CDR3 DNA sequence: TGTGCCAGCAGTGACATTTTCAGGGCATTCGGCAATCAGCCCCAGCATTTT.

CDR3 sequence reads: CASSSTGDVEPQHF. Written as DNA, the CDR3 is TGCGCCAGCAGCTCGACAGGGGATGTTGAGCCCCAGCATTTT. The genes are TRBV5-1 and TRBJ1-5; 8 nucleotides agree with TRBD1. The V segment lost 3 bases and the J segment 8 bases; nucleotides outside the gene matches: 7. CDR1 and CDR2 from the germline V gene are SGHRS and YFSETQ. The CDR3 runs to 14 residues.

This chain joins TRBV28 and TRBJ2-3; 8 nucleotides agree with TRBD1. CDR1 is MDHEN, CDR2 SYDVKM, per germline. Trimming took 6 bases from V and 3 from J; bases not matched to a gene: 11. The CDR3 runs 16 residues. CDR3 sequence: CASSHTTGVVTDTQYF. In nucleotides, the CDR3 is TGTGCCAGCAGCCATACGACAGGGGTTGTTACAGATACGCAGTATTTT.